The clone carrying this T cell receptor (beta chain) appeared many times. Germline V gene sequence: CDR1 MNHNS, CDR2 SASEGT. The CDR3 covers 13 residues. The V end was cut by 10 bases, the J end by 8 bases, with 20 bases between. The sample comes from a study of tumor-infiltrating lymphocytes in primary liver carcinoma. About the study: Cases comprised patients with primary liver carcinoma who received surgical resection.

With a constant-region primer, TCR beta cDNA was made from about 0.55 ug of total RNA. Each TCR beta library was derived from three nested multiplex PCR rounds that employed slightly modified ARM-PCR. Forward primers for TRBV1-TRBV30 and a C-beta reverse primer served the first two PCR rounds, at 10 cycles each. TCRdb fed the multiplex PCR reads into MiXCR, producing one record per CDR3 protein. The sample has some 320,000 distinct CDR3 sequences; 50% to 70% are singletons. Unsorted whole blood supplied the RNA, and germline DNA was extracted too. The TCR was taken from a man between 35 and 55 years old with primary liver carcinoma and hepatitis B virus infection. The V call is TRBV6-1, the J call TRBJ1-2, with D perhaps TRBD1 (5 bases). The sequencing input was peripheral blood. CDR3 in DNA: TGTGCCACCCAAGAGGGGTCCATGGGAGGCTACACCTTC. Translated: CATQEGSMGGYTF.